This T cell receptor beta chain was recovered during a study of blood T cell repertoires in COVID-19. For the study at large: The cDNA or gDNA used as material had been derived from T cells, B-cell-depleted T cells, or PBMCs.

Per the authors' pipeline: Researchers report that nucleated cell counts were estimated from reference gene primer amplification. The table came from immunoSEQ multiplex PCR; TCRdb's copy has only in-frame clones and leaves some out. V and J calls and clone size are as listed in that table; D and trimming were resolved from the DNA. Among around 270,000 clones listed, roughly 86% were seen once. The receptor was isolated from a man between 40 and 49 years old who had recovered from COVID-19. Specimen: peripheral blood.

The CDR3 DNA follows: TGCGCCAGCACCAAGGACAGGACTACCGGGGAGCTGTTTTTT. This encodes CASTKDRTTGELFF. This rearrangement joins TRBV5-1 to TRBJ2-2; 7 nucleotides line up with TRBD1. Germline assignment: CDR1 SGHRS and CDR2 YFSETQ. CDR3 length equals 14 residues. The J segment lost 5 bases and the V segment lost 6 bases, leaving 7 bases of the junction unmatched.